Sequencing of this TCR beta chain was carried out in a study of T cell responses to AZD1222 COVID-19 vaccine. Profiling relied on immunoSEQ multiplex PCR, and the TCRdb table lists in-frame clones only, not all of them. The table shows some 120,000 clones, with approximately 83% occurring only once. Sequences were derived from peripheral blood, sampled on day 0 of MenACWY control vaccination. The receptor comes from an adult in good health.

The CDR3 region has the DNA TGCGCCAGCAGCACCGGACAGGGGAATTCACCCCTCCACTTT. Protein: CASSTGQGNSPLHF. The rearrangement joins TRBV5-1 to TRBJ1-6; the match to TRBD1 covers 9 bases. The trim removed 4 bases at V and 7 bases at J, leaving 3 bases unmatched. From germline, CDR1 is SGHRS and CDR2 YFSETQ. CDR3 length: 14 residues.